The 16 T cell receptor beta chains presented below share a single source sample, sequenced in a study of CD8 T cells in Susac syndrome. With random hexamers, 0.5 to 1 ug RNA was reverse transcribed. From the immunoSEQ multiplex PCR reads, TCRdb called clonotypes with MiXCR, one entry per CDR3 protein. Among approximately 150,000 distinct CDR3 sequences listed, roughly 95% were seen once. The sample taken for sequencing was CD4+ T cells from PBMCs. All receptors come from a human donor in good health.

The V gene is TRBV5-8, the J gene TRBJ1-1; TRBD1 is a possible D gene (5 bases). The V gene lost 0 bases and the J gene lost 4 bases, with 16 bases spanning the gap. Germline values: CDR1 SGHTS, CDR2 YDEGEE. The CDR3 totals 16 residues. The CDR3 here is CASSLELGAGFTEAFF. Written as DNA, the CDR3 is TGTGCCAGCAGCTTGGAACTCGGGGCCGGGTTCACTGAAGCTTTCTTT.

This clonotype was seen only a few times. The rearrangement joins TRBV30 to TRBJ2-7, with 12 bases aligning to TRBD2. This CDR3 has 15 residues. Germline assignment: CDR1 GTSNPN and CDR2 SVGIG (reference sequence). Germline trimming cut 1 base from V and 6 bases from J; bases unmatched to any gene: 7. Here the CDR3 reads CAWSAPLAGGAEQYF. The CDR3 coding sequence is TGTGCCTGGAGTGCCCCTCTAGCGGGGGGGGCCGAGCAGTACTTC.

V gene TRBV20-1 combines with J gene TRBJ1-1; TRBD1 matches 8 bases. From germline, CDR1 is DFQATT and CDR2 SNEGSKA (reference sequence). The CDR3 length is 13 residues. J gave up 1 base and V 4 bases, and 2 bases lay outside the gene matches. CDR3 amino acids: CSATGTGNTEAFF. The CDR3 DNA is TGCAGTGCTACTGGGACAGGGAACACTGAAGCTTTCTTT.

The CDR3 bases are TGTGCCAGCTCACCACTAGCGGGGGGGCCTAACGTCGCCGGGGAGCTGTTTTTT. It is translated as CASSPLAGGPNVAGELFF. This chain links TRBV18 with TRBJ2-2; the match to TRBD2 covers 11 bases. Trimming at V came to 1 base and at J to 6 bases, leaving 10 bases not matched to a gene. This CDR3 is 18 amino acids long. Germline V CDR1 and CDR2: KGHSH, LQKENI.

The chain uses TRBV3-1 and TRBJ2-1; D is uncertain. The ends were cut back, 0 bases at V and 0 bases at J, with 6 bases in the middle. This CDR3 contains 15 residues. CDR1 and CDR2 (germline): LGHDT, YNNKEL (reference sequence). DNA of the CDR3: TGTGCCAGCAGCCAAGATGAGACCTCCTACAATGAGCAGTTCTTC. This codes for CASSQDETSYNEQFF.

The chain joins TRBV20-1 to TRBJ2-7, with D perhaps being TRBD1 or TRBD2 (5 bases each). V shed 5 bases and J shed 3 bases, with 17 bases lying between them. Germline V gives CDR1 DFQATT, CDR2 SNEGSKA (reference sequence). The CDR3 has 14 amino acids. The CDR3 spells CSARDGRTFYEQYF. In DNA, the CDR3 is TGCAGTGCTCGGGACGGGCGAACCTTCTACGAGCAGTACTTC.

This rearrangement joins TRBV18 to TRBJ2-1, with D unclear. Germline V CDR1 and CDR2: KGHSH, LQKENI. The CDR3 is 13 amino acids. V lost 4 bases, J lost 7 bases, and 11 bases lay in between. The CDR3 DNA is TGTGCCAGCTCACGCCTGAACCAGAATGAGCAGTTCTTC. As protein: CASSRLNQNEQFF.

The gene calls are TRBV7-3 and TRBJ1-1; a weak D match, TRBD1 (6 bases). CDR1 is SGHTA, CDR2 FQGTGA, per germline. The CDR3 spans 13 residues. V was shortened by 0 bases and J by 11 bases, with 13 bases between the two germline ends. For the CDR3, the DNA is TGTGCCAGCAGCTTAACCCCCACAGGGACGGCTTTCTTT. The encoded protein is CASSLTPTGTAFF.

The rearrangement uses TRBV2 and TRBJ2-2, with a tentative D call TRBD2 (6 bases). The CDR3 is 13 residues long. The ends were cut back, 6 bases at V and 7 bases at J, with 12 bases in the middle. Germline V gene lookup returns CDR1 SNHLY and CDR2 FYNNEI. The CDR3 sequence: CASSRDSSGELFF. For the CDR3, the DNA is TGTGCCAGCAGCCGGGACTCAAGCGGGGAGCTGTTTTTT.

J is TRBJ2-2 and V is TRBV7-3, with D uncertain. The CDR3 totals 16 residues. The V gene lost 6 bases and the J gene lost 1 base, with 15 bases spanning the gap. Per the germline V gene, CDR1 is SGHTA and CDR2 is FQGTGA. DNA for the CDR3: TGTGCCAGCAGTTCCCAAACCTTACAGAACACCGGGGAGCTGTTTTTT. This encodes CASSSQTLQNTGELFF.

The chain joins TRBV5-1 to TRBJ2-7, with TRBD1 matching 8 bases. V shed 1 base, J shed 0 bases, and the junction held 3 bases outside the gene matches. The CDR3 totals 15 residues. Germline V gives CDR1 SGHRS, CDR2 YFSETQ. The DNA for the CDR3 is TGCGCCAGCAGCTTGTGGACAGGGCCCTCCTACGAGCAGTACTTC. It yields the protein CASSLWTGPSYEQYF.

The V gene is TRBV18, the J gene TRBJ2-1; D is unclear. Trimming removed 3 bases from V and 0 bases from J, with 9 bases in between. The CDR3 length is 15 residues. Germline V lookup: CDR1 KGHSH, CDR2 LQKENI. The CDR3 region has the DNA TGTGCCAGCTCACCGGACGTGAGCTCCTACAATGAGCAGTTCTTC. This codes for CASSPDVSSYNEQFF.

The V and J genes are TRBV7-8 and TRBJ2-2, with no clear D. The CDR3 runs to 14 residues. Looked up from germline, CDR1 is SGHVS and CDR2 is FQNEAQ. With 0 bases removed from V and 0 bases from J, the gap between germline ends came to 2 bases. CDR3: CASSLAPNTGELFF. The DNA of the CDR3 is TGTGCCAGCAGCTTAGCGCCGAACACCGGGGAGCTGTTTTTT.

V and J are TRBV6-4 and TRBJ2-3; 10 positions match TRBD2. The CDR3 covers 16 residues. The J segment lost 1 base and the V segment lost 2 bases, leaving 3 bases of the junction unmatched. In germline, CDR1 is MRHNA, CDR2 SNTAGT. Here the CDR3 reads CASSDKGTSGTDTQYF. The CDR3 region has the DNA TGTGCCAGCAGTGACAAGGGGACTAGCGGCACAGATACGCAGTATTTT.

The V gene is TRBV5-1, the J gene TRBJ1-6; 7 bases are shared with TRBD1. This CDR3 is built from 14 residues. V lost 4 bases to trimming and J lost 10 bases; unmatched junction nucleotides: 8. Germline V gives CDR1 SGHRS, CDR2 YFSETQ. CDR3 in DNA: TGCGCCAGCAGCCGTGACAGGGTGAAGTCACCCCTCCACTTT. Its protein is CASSRDRVKSPLHF.

For the CDR3, the DNA is TGTGCCAGCAGCTTTGATCACTCTGGGGCCAACGTCCTGACTTTC. This sequence encodes CASSFDHSGANVLTF. V and J are TRBV11-1 and TRBJ2-6; D is unresolved. The CDR3 is 15 residues long. The germline gives CDR1 SGHAT, CDR2 FQDESV (reference sequence). V was clipped by 3 bases and J by 0 bases, with 6 bases between them.